Presented here are 16 T cell receptor beta chains from one specimen sequenced in a study of T cell changes during pregnancy in multiple sclerosis (dated 2019 in TCRdb). Libraries were prepared through the immunoSEQ multiplex PCR assay. The immuneACCESS repertoire file appears here via TCRdb, limited to in-frame rearrangements. These files lack a portion of the clones; in checked studies, under half of the deficit traces to unresolved V genes, and the cause of the others is not known. The sample includes about 67,000 clones, with more than 90% observed a single time. Of the sample, approximately 2.4% is held by the ten largest clones. Here the sequenced sample was peripheral blood, taken in the first trimester of pregnancy. The receptors stem from a female donor with multiple sclerosis, enrolled in a pregnancy study.

This rearrangement joins TRBV4-1 to TRBJ2-7; 10 bases line up with TRBD1. The trim removed 1 base at V and 6 bases at J, leaving 3 bases unmatched. This CDR3 is built from 14 residues. The V gene's germline CDR1 is MGHRA and CDR2 YSYEKL. The CDR3 region has the DNA TGCGCCAGCAGCCAAGTGGGGACAGGGGTCGAGCAGTACTTC. The encoded protein is CASSQVGTGVEQYF.

This clone came up once. The chain combines TRBV19 with TRBJ2-1; D unclear. V shed 1 base and J shed 10 bases, with 8 bases lying between them. Germline V gene sequence: CDR1 LNHDA, CDR2 SQIVND (reference sequence). CDR3 length equals 12 residues. CDR3 residues: CASSIVKAEQFF. The CDR3 nucleotides read TGTGCCAGTAGTATAGTCAAAGCGGAGCAGTTCTTC.

The rearrangement joins TRBV10-3 to TRBJ1-1; TRBD1 aligns across 7 bases. In germline, CDR1 is ENHRY, CDR2 SYGVKD. This CDR3 contains 14 residues. Trimming removed 6 bases from V and 0 bases from J; junction bases left unmatched: 4. The CDR3 loop is CAISRDSMNTEAFF. The CDR3 bases are TGTGCCATCAGCAGGGACAGCATGAACACTGAAGCTTTCTTT.

CDR3 nucleotides: TGTGCCAGCAGTCTTTTTCTAGCGTCAGATACGCAGTATTTT. This encodes CASSLFLASDTQYF. This chain links TRBV28 with TRBJ2-3, with D perhaps matching TRBD2 (6 bases). Germline CDR1 is MDHEN and CDR2 is SYDVKM. The CDR3 sequence is 14 residues long. V was cut by 5 bases and J by 4 bases, with 13 bases left in between.

The chain carries TRBV6-5 and TRBJ2-2; tentatively, D is TRBD2 (6 bases). The CDR3 covers 15 residues. The V end lost 0 bases, the J end lost 4 bases, and 9 bases lay between the germline ends. CDR1 and CDR2 from the germline V gene are MNHEY and SVGAGI. CDR3: CASSYSGGFTGELFF. CDR3 in DNA: TGTGCCAGCAGTTACTCGGGGGGATTCACCGGGGAGCTGTTTTTT.

This clone was recorded only once. The genes are TRBV10-3 and TRBJ2-2; D might be TRBD2 (5 bases). V was pared by 10 bases and J by 3 bases, with 9 bases between. This CDR3 region has 12 residues. In germline, CDR1 is ENHRY, CDR2 SYGVKD. The CDR3 DNA reads TGTGCCACGGGGTATGACACCGGGGAGCTGTTTTTT. Its translation is CATGYDTGELFF.

The V gene is TRBV19, the J gene TRBJ1-1, with D hard to call. Germline V gene lookup returns CDR1 LNHDA and CDR2 SQIVND (reference sequence). This CDR3 spans 16 amino acids. V was pared by 0 bases and J by 2 bases, with 13 bases between. In DNA form, the CDR3 reads TGTGCCAGTAGTATAGAGAGGCCCGCCACAAACACTGAAGCTTTCTTT. This codes for CASSIERPATNTEAFF.

The rearrangement links TRBV11-2 to TRBJ2-3, with 8 positions matching TRBD2. V trimming: 5 bases; J trimming: 14 bases; junction bases outside the gene matches: 9. Germline V gene data show CDR1 as SGHAT and CDR2 as FQNNGV. The CDR3 sequence is 12 residues long. The CDR3 nucleotides read TGTGCCAGCAGCCACGAAGTAGGGACTAGGTATTTT. Amino acids: CASSHEVGTRYF.

The chain joins TRBV19 to TRBJ1-5; D is perhaps TRBD1 (5 bases). The CDR3 is made up of 14 amino acids. The germline gives CDR1 LNHDA, CDR2 SQIVND (reference sequence). V dropped 5 bases and J dropped 2 bases, with 10 bases sitting between them. The CDR3 sequence is CASSGEQGNQPQHF. For the CDR3, the DNA is TGTGCCAGTAGTGGAGAACAGGGCAATCAGCCCCAGCATTTT.

The chain couples TRBV2 to TRBJ2-1, with 11 bases fitting TRBD2. CDR1 and CDR2 (germline): SNHLY, FYNNEI. The V gene end was trimmed by 2 bases and the J gene end by 4 bases; junction bases not matched to a gene: 10. CDR3 size: 18 residues. The CDR3 spells CASSEFASGGLSYNEQFF. The DNA of the CDR3 is TGTGCCAGCAGTGAATTTGCTAGCGGGGGGCTATCGTACAATGAGCAGTTCTTC.

The J gene is TRBJ1-1, the V gene TRBV28; 11 bases agree with TRBD1. Germline V gene data show CDR1 as MDHEN and CDR2 as SYDVKM. This CDR3 contains 18 residues. V lost 2 bases to trimming and J lost 5 bases; unmatched junction nucleotides: 13. CDR3 sequence (DNA): TGTGCCAGCAGTTTACCCCTGGACAGGGGGCTAAGGGGGACTGAAGCTTTCTTT. Translating it yields CASSLPLDRGLRGTEAFF. Full variable domain (missing parts from reference TRBV28 and TRBJ1-1): DVKVTQSSRYLVKRTGEKVFLECVQDMDHENMFWYRQDPGLGLRLIYFSYDVKMKEKGDIPEGYSVSREKKERFSLILESASTNQTSMYLCASSLPLDRGLRGTEAFFGQGTRLTVV.

The rearrangement joins TRBV9 to TRBJ2-7; 10 positions match TRBD2. This CDR3 region has 15 residues. Germline CDR1 and CDR2: SGDLS and YYNGEE. After removal of 2 bases from V and 5 bases from J, the junction contained 7 bases not matched to a gene. The chain's CDR3 is CASSVSGRAGDEQYF. The CDR3 nucleotides read TGTGCCAGCAGCGTCAGCGGGAGGGCCGGTGACGAGCAGTACTTC.

This sequence joins TRBV29-1 and TRBJ1-2, with 11 bases matching TRBD1. There are 14 residues in the CDR3. J was trimmed by 8 bases and V by 5 bases; bases with no gene match: 10. The germline CDR1 and CDR2 sequences are SQVTM and ANQGSEA. The CDR3 protein is CSVPGQGAWGGYTF. CDR3 DNA: TGCAGCGTTCCTGGACAGGGGGCCTGGGGAGGCTACACCTTC.

The V call is TRBV9, the J call TRBJ2-7; tentatively, D is TRBD1 (5 bases). This CDR3 has 13 amino acids. Trimming shortened V by 0 bases and J by 3 bases, and 7 bases separated the two germline ends. Germline V lookup: CDR1 SGDLS, CDR2 YYNGEE. The CDR3 DNA reads TGTGCCAGCAGCGTAGGACAGCGCTACGAGCAGTACTTC. This sequence encodes CASSVGQRYEQYF.

V usage is TRBV7-3 and J usage is TRBJ2-3; 8 nucleotides agree with TRBD2. The V gene end was trimmed by 4 bases and the J gene end by 3 bases; junction bases not matched to a gene: 3. This CDR3 comprises 14 residues. CDR1 and CDR2 from the germline V gene are SGHTA and FQGTGA. CDR3 nucleotide sequence: TGTGCCAGCAGCTCGGGACTAGGTACAGATACGCAGTATTTT. It codes for CASSSGLGTDTQYF.

The rearrangement joins TRBV19 to TRBJ1-5; tentative D call: TRBD1 (6 bases). V was clipped by 5 bases and J by 6 bases, with 17 bases between them. The CDR3 loop spans 15 amino acids. The germline V gene has CDR1 LNHDA and CDR2 SQIVND (reference sequence). The CDR3 DNA reads as TGTGCCAGTAGTCCCCTTCAGGGGTATGGTCAGCCCCAGCATTTT. Its translation is CASSPLQGYGQPQHF.